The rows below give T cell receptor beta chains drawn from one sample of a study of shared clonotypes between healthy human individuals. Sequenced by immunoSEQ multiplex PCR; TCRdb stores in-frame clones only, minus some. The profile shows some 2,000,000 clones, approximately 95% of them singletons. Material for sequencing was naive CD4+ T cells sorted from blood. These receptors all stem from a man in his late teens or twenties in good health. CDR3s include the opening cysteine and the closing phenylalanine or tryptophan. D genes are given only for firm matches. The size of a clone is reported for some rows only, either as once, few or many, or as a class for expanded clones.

CDR3 DNA: TGCGCCAGCAGCTTGGTGGGGATATCACCCCTCCACTTT
CDR3 protein: CASSLVGISPLHF
D gene: -
J gene: TRBJ1-6
V gene: TRBV5-1
clone size: -
CDR3 length: 13

CDR3 DNA: TGTGCCAGCAGTTACTCTACAGGAACCTACGAGCAGTACTTC
CDR3 protein: CASSYSTGTYEQYF
D gene: -
J gene: TRBJ2-7
V gene: TRBV6-5
clone size: -
CDR3 length: 14

CDR3 DNA: TGCGCCAGCCGGTCGACCACCAACTATGGCTACACCTTC
CDR3 protein: CASRSTTNYGYTF
D gene: -
J gene: TRBJ1-2
V gene: TRBV5-1
clone size: -
CDR3 length: 13

CDR3 DNA: TGTGCCAGCAGCCCCAAGCTGGGGACTAATGAAAAACTGTTTTTT
CDR3 protein: CASSPKLGTNEKLFF
D gene: -
J gene: TRBJ1-4
V gene: TRBV9
clone size: -
CDR3 length: 15

CDR3 DNA: TGTGCCAGCAGTACAGGGAGTAGCTACGAGCAGTACTTC
CDR3 protein: CASSTGSSYEQYF
D gene: -
J gene: TRBJ2-7
V gene: TRBV28
clone size: -
CDR3 length: 13

CDR3 DNA: TGTGCCAGCAGCGTAGGGCTAGCGGTCCCAGCTGAGCAGTTCTTC
CDR3 protein: CASSVGLAVPAEQFF
D gene: TRBD2
J gene: TRBJ2-1
V gene: TRBV9
clone size: -
CDR3 length: 15

CDR3 DNA: TGTGCCAGCAGCCTTGAGCTTTTCCTGGGGCGCAATGAGCAGTTCTTC
CDR3 protein: CASSLELFLGRNEQFF
D gene: -
J gene: TRBJ2-1
V gene: TRBV7-8
clone size: -
CDR3 length: 16

CDR3 DNA: TGTGCCAGCAGCCAGGACAGGGGCAATCAGCCCCAGCATTTT
CDR3 protein: CASSQDRGNQPQHF
D gene: TRBD1
J gene: TRBJ1-5
V gene: TRBV7-9
clone size: -
CDR3 length: 14

CDR3 DNA: TGTGCCAGCGGAAGGACTTTCGGGGGACCTAACCCCTACAATGAGCAGTTCTTC
CDR3 protein: CASGRTFGGPNPYNEQFF
D gene: -
J gene: TRBJ2-1
V gene: TRBV9
clone size: -
CDR3 length: 18

CDR3 DNA: TGTGCCAGTAGCGATGACAGGGGGATGAACATTCAGTACTTC
CDR3 protein: CASSDDRGMNIQYF
D gene: TRBD1
J gene: TRBJ2-4
V gene: TRBV19
clone size: -
CDR3 length: 14

CDR3 DNA: TGTGCCAGCAGTAGAAACGGACAGGGGGCATTACAGCCCCAGCATTTT
CDR3 protein: CASSRNGQGALQPQHF
D gene: TRBD1
J gene: TRBJ1-5
V gene: TRBV28
clone size: -
CDR3 length: 16

CDR3 DNA: TGTGCCAGCAGCTTAAACGGCCGGGGAGCCGGGGAGCTGTTTTTT
CDR3 protein: CASSLNGRGAGELFF
D gene: -
J gene: TRBJ2-2
V gene: TRBV11-2
clone size: -
CDR3 length: 15

CDR3 DNA: TGTGCCAGCAGCCTAAAGCGGGGGGCGTCCCTAGATACGCAGTATTTT
CDR3 protein: CASSLKRGASLDTQYF
D gene: TRBD2
J gene: TRBJ2-3
V gene: TRBV7-2
clone size: once
CDR3 length: 16

CDR3 DNA: TGTGCCAGCAGTGAAGCTGGAAAGACCCAGTACTTC
CDR3 protein: CASSEAGKTQYF
D gene: -
J gene: TRBJ2-5
V gene: TRBV6-1
clone size: once
CDR3 length: 12

CDR3 DNA: TGTGCCAGCAGTGAAGCGCGGGGGACCTTACGTGGGGCCAAAAACATTCAGTACTTC
CDR3 protein: CASSEARGTLRGAKNIQYF
D gene: TRBD2
J gene: TRBJ2-4
V gene: TRBV6-1
clone size: -
CDR3 length: 19

CDR3 DNA: TGCGCCAGCAGCCAAGGTCCCAGCACAGATACGCAGTATTTT
CDR3 protein: CASSQGPSTDTQYF
D gene: -
J gene: TRBJ2-3
V gene: TRBV4-3
clone size: -
CDR3 length: 14

CDR3 DNA: TGTGCCAGCACGGCGGGAGGGCCTCCCGATACGCAGTATTTT
CDR3 protein: CASTAGGPPDTQYF
D gene: TRBD2
J gene: TRBJ2-3
V gene: TRBV6-1
clone size: -
CDR3 length: 14

CDR3 DNA: TGTGCCAGCAGCGCCGGGCTAGCGGGTAGCACAGATACGCAGTATTTT
CDR3 protein: CASSAGLAGSTDTQYF
D gene: TRBD2
J gene: TRBJ2-3
V gene: TRBV2
clone size: -
CDR3 length: 16

CDR3 DNA: TGTGCCAGGAAGGGACACACCACCTACGAGCAGTACTTC
CDR3 protein: CARKGHTTYEQYF
D gene: -
J gene: TRBJ2-7
V gene: TRBV19
clone size: -
CDR3 length: 13

CDR3 DNA: TGTGCCAGCAGGGACGGAAGCGCGGGACAAGAGACCCAGTACTTC
CDR3 protein: CASRDGSAGQETQYF
D gene: -
J gene: TRBJ2-5
V gene: TRBV6-1
clone size: -
CDR3 length: 15

CDR3 DNA: TGTGCCATCGCTCGCCAGGGGACGATCACTGAAGCTTTCTTT
CDR3 protein: CAIARQGTITEAFF
D gene: -
J gene: TRBJ1-1
V gene: TRBV2
clone size: -
CDR3 length: 14

CDR3 DNA: TGTGCCTGGAGTCACGGGAAGAACACTGAAGCTTTCTTT
CDR3 protein: CAWSHGKNTEAFF
D gene: -
J gene: TRBJ1-1
V gene: TRBV30
clone size: -
CDR3 length: 13

CDR3 DNA: TGTGCCAGCTCACCACCGATGGGATCAGGTGAAAGCGAAGCTTTCTTT
CDR3 protein: CASSPPMGSGESEAFF
D gene: -
J gene: TRBJ1-1
V gene: TRBV18
clone size: -
CDR3 length: 16

CDR3 DNA: TGCGCCAGCAGCGTAGCCGGGACTAGCGGGAGTTCAGAGACCCAGTACTTC
CDR3 protein: CASSVAGTSGSSETQYF
D gene: TRBD2
J gene: TRBJ2-5
V gene: TRBV4-1
clone size: once
CDR3 length: 17

CDR3 DNA: TGTGCCATCAGTGACCCACCGGGGGCGGCCTACAATGAGCAGTTCTTC
CDR3 protein: CAISDPPGAAYNEQFF
D gene: -
J gene: TRBJ2-1
V gene: TRBV10-3
clone size: -
CDR3 length: 16

CDR3 DNA: TGTGCCACCAGCAGAGATAGGGCGGCGGGGGGAAGACAAGAGACCCAGTACTTC
CDR3 protein: CATSRDRAAGGRQETQYF
D gene: TRBD2
J gene: TRBJ2-5
V gene: TRBV15
clone size: -
CDR3 length: 18

CDR3 DNA: TGCGCCAGCGGACCCCGTAGCGGGAGGGCCTTTGGGGCCAACGTCCTGACTTTC
CDR3 protein: CASGPRSGRAFGANVLTF
D gene: TRBD2
J gene: TRBJ2-6
V gene: TRBV5-1
clone size: -
CDR3 length: 18

CDR3 DNA: TGTGCCAGCAGCTCCGGACAGTACTATGGCTACACCTTC
CDR3 protein: CASSSGQYYGYTF
D gene: -
J gene: TRBJ1-2
V gene: TRBV5-6
clone size: once
CDR3 length: 13

CDR3 DNA: TGTGCCAGCAGTCACTTCGGGACTAGCGGCTCCTACGAGCAGTACTTC
CDR3 protein: CASSHFGTSGSYEQYF
D gene: TRBD2
J gene: TRBJ2-7
V gene: TRBV6-5
clone size: -
CDR3 length: 16

CDR3 DNA: TGCGCCAGCACTGAAGGGAGGGCTGGAGAAAAACTGTTTTTT
CDR3 protein: CASTEGRAGEKLFF
D gene: -
J gene: TRBJ1-4
V gene: TRBV5-1
clone size: -
CDR3 length: 14

CDR3 DNA: TGTGCCGGAAGACCCCAGGCTGGGGCCAACGTCCTGACTTTC
CDR3 protein: CAGRPQAGANVLTF
D gene: -
J gene: TRBJ2-6
V gene: TRBV13
clone size: -
CDR3 length: 14

CDR3 DNA: TGCGCCAGCACCTACAGTACGGGGGGCGCGAACACCGGGGAGCTGTTTTTT
CDR3 protein: CASTYSTGGANTGELFF
D gene: -
J gene: TRBJ2-2
V gene: TRBV5-1
clone size: -
CDR3 length: 17

CDR3 DNA: TGTGCCAGCAGCCAAGAGTTACTCGGGACAGAGAGCAATGAGCAGTTCTTC
CDR3 protein: CASSQELLGTESNEQFF
D gene: TRBD1
J gene: TRBJ2-1
V gene: TRBV4-2
clone size: -
CDR3 length: 17

CDR3 DNA: TGTGCCAGCAGTGATGACCGGTACGAGCAGTACTTC
CDR3 protein: CASSDDRYEQYF
D gene: -
J gene: TRBJ2-7
V gene: TRBV2
clone size: -
CDR3 length: 12

CDR3 DNA: TGTGCCAGCAGTTTAGACACCCGCGGGTGGAATGAGCAGTTCTTC
CDR3 protein: CASSLDTRGWNEQFF
D gene: -
J gene: TRBJ2-1
V gene: TRBV28
clone size: -
CDR3 length: 15

CDR3 DNA: TGTGCCAGCAGCTTAGGGGGGACTAGCGGGAGGAGAGAGACCCAGTACTTC
CDR3 protein: CASSLGGTSGRRETQYF
D gene: TRBD2
J gene: TRBJ2-5
V gene: TRBV7-2
clone size: -
CDR3 length: 17

CDR3 DNA: TGTGCCAGCAGTTACTCGACAGGAATGGGCACTGAAGCTTTCTTT
CDR3 protein: CASSYSTGMGTEAFF
D gene: -
J gene: TRBJ1-1
V gene: TRBV6-5
clone size: -
CDR3 length: 15

CDR3 DNA: TGTGCCAGCAGCCAAGTGGGAGGGGACCCCTCCTACGAGCAGTACTTC
CDR3 protein: CASSQVGGDPSYEQYF
D gene: TRBD2
J gene: TRBJ2-7
V gene: TRBV4-2
clone size: -
CDR3 length: 16

CDR3 DNA: TGTGCCAGCAGCTTATCTAGTGCCTATGGCTACACCTTC
CDR3 protein: CASSLSSAYGYTF
D gene: -
J gene: TRBJ1-2
V gene: TRBV7-9
clone size: -
CDR3 length: 13

CDR3 DNA: TGTGCCAGCAGCTTAATGCCAGGGGGATCTGAAGCTTTCTTT
CDR3 protein: CASSLMPGGSEAFF
D gene: TRBD1
J gene: TRBJ1-1
V gene: TRBV7-3
clone size: -
CDR3 length: 14

CDR3 DNA: TGTGCCAGCAGCTTGCGCAGGGACGGAGATACGCAGTATTTT
CDR3 protein: CASSLRRDGDTQYF
D gene: -
J gene: TRBJ2-3
V gene: TRBV5-4
clone size: -
CDR3 length: 14

CDR3 DNA: TGTGCCAGCAGCGCCTCAACAGGGTACAAAACGCAGTATTTT
CDR3 protein: CASSASTGYKTQYF
D gene: -
J gene: TRBJ2-3
V gene: TRBV7-2
clone size: -
CDR3 length: 14

CDR3 DNA: TGCAGCGTAACACCGAACTCCTACGAGCAGTACTTC
CDR3 protein: CSVTPNSYEQYF
D gene: -
J gene: TRBJ2-7
V gene: TRBV29-1
clone size: once
CDR3 length: 12

CDR3 DNA: TGTGCCAGTACTCCGACTCTGTCATATGGCTACACCTTC
CDR3 protein: CASTPTLSYGYTF
D gene: -
J gene: TRBJ1-2
V gene: TRBV19
clone size: -
CDR3 length: 13

CDR3 DNA: TGTGCCACTTCGAGGGGGTTAAAAGATACGCAGTATTTT
CDR3 protein: CATSRGLKDTQYF
D gene: -
J gene: TRBJ2-3
V gene: TRBV19
clone size: -
CDR3 length: 13

CDR3 DNA: TGTGCCAGCAGTCCGGGACAGCTAAACTATGGCTACACCTTC
CDR3 protein: CASSPGQLNYGYTF
D gene: TRBD1
J gene: TRBJ1-2
V gene: TRBV6-6
clone size: once
CDR3 length: 14

CDR3 DNA: TGTGCCAGCAGTTACGCTACTAGCGGGGGGACCTACGAGCAGTACTTC
CDR3 protein: CASSYATSGGTYEQYF
D gene: TRBD2
J gene: TRBJ2-7
V gene: TRBV6-5
clone size: -
CDR3 length: 16

CDR3 DNA: TGTGCCAGCAGCTTAGGCCAGGGGGCTTGGTCACCCCTCCACTTT
CDR3 protein: CASSLGQGAWSPLHF
D gene: TRBD1
J gene: TRBJ1-6
V gene: TRBV7-9
clone size: -
CDR3 length: 15

CDR3 DNA: TGTGCCAGCAGTTCCCAGGGGGCGAGCACAGATACGCAGTATTTT
CDR3 protein: CASSSQGASTDTQYF
D gene: TRBD1
J gene: TRBJ2-3
V gene: TRBV6-5
clone size: -
CDR3 length: 15

CDR3 DNA: TGTGCCAGCAGTGTACTAGCGGGGACTGGAGAGCAGTACTTC
CDR3 protein: CASSVLAGTGEQYF
D gene: TRBD2
J gene: TRBJ2-7
V gene: TRBV2
clone size: -
CDR3 length: 14

CDR3 DNA: TGTGCCAGCAGAGGCGGGACTCTAGAGACCCAGTACTTC
CDR3 protein: CASRGGTLETQYF
D gene: -
J gene: TRBJ2-5
V gene: TRBV2
clone size: -
CDR3 length: 13

CDR3 DNA: TGTGCCAGCAGTTACTCCCCGACAGCGAACACTGAAGCTTTCTTT
CDR3 protein: CASSYSPTANTEAFF
D gene: -
J gene: TRBJ1-1
V gene: TRBV6-5
clone size: -
CDR3 length: 15

CDR3 DNA: TGTGCCAGCAGTGACTCGCACTGGGATGAGCAGTTCTTC
CDR3 protein: CASSDSHWDEQFF
D gene: -
J gene: TRBJ2-1
V gene: TRBV6-4
clone size: -
CDR3 length: 13

CDR3 DNA: TGTGCCAGCAAGTCAACTTACTCTAACAATGAGCAGTTCTTC
CDR3 protein: CASKSTYSNNEQFF
D gene: -
J gene: TRBJ2-1
V gene: TRBV6-4
clone size: -
CDR3 length: 14

CDR3 DNA: TGCGCCAGCAGCATCAGGGGGGACACTGAAGCTTTCTTT
CDR3 protein: CASSIRGDTEAFF
D gene: TRBD1
J gene: TRBJ1-1
V gene: TRBV5-1
clone size: -
CDR3 length: 13

CDR3 DNA: TGTGCCAGCAGTTGGGGGTTAAACACTGAAGCTTTCTTT
CDR3 protein: CASSWGLNTEAFF
D gene: -
J gene: TRBJ1-1
V gene: TRBV7-2
clone size: -
CDR3 length: 13

CDR3 DNA: TGTGCCAGCAGTGAATCCTTTTATGGCTACACCTTC
CDR3 protein: CASSESFYGYTF
D gene: -
J gene: TRBJ1-2
V gene: TRBV2
clone size: once
CDR3 length: 12

CDR3 DNA: TGTGCCAGCAGCTTAGGGGACAGGGGGCTTAACACTGAAGCTTTCTTT
CDR3 protein: CASSLGDRGLNTEAFF
D gene: TRBD1
J gene: TRBJ1-1
V gene: TRBV7-9
clone size: -
CDR3 length: 16

CDR3 DNA: TGTGCCAGCAGTTTCGCGGACAGCTTGAACACTGAAGCTTTCTTT
CDR3 protein: CASSFADSLNTEAFF
D gene: -
J gene: TRBJ1-1
V gene: TRBV28
clone size: -
CDR3 length: 15